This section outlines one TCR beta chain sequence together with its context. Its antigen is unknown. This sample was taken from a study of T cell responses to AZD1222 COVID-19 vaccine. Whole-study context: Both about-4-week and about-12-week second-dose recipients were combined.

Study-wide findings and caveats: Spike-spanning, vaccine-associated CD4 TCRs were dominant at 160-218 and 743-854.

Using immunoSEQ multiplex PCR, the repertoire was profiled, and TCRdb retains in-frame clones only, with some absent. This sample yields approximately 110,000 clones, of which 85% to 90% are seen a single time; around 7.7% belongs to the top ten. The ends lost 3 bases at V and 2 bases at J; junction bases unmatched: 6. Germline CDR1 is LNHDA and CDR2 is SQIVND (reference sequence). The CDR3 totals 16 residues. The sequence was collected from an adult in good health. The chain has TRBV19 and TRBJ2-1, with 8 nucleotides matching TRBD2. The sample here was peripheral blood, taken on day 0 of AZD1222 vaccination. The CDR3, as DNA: TGTGCCAGTAGTATGAAGGGCGGGGGGACCTACAATGAGCAGTTCTTC. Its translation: CASSMKGGGTYNEQFF.